These 8 T cell receptor beta chains originate from one sample sequenced in a study of cytomegalovirus exposure and HLA in healthy donors. Primers for the PCR totalled 60 Vbeta and 13 Jbeta. The repertoire was sequenced with immunoSEQ multiplex PCR; TCRdb's copy has only in-frame clones and lacks some. Altogether more than 100,000 clones are present, approximately 64% being singletons, with the ten largest covering 2% to 3%. Sequencing was performed on PBMCs. All receptors come from a woman between 40 and 55 years old in good health and CMV-seronegative.

J is TRBJ1-5 and V is TRBV2, with D possibly matching TRBD1 (6 bases). Germline lookup yields CDR1 SNHLY and CDR2 FYNNEI. This CDR3 has 13 residues. The V end was cut by 8 bases, the J end by 3 bases, with 11 bases between. CDR3: CASRTVLNQPQHF. DNA for the CDR3: TGTGCCAGCCGGACAGTCCTCAATCAGCCCCAGCATTTT.

This clone came up a few times. The gene calls are TRBV7-9 and TRBJ1-5; D is perhaps TRBD1 (6 bases). V dropped 1 base and J dropped 7 bases, with 14 bases sitting between them. Germline CDR1 reads SEHNR; CDR2 reads FQNEAQ (reference sequence). This CDR3 is 15 amino acids long. CDR3 DNA: TGTGCCAGCAGCTTAGTGGGGGGGCCCGGCCAGCCCCAGCATTTT. Protein product: CASSLVGGPGQPQHF.

The genes are TRBV30 and TRBJ1-1, with D unclear. Germline V gene sequence: CDR1 GTSNPN, CDR2 SVGIG (reference sequence). CDR3 length equals 12 residues. V lost 7 bases, J lost 4 bases, and 13 bases lay in between. In DNA, the CDR3 is TGTGCCTCTGGGGAGGGAAGCACTGAAGCTTTCTTT. Amino acids: CASGEGSTEAFF.

This clone has only one observation. V gene TRBV30 combines with J gene TRBJ2-3; 10 bases match TRBD2. The germline gives CDR1 GTSNPN, CDR2 SVGIG (reference sequence). The CDR3 sequence is 17 residues long. Germline trimming cut 3 bases from V and 6 bases from J; bases unmatched to any gene: 15. The CDR3 loop is CAWSPRISGGAADTQYF. In nucleotides, the CDR3 is TGTGCCTGGAGCCCGCGCATCAGCGGGGGGGCGGCTGATACGCAGTATTTT. Combining the CDR3 with reference TRBV30 and TRBJ2-3 gives the whole variable domain SQTIHQWPATLVQPVGSPLSLECTVEGTSNPNLYWYRQAAGRGLQLLFYSVGIGQISSEVPQNLSASRPQDRQFILSSKKLLLSDSGFYLCAWSPRISGGAADTQYFGPGTRLTVL.

The chain is built from TRBV2 and TRBJ2-7; 9 positions match TRBD2. The length of the CDR3 is 15 residues. Per the germline V gene, CDR1 is SNHLY and CDR2 is FYNNEI. V lost 2 bases to trimming and J lost 4 bases; unmatched junction nucleotides: 6. CDR3 in DNA: TGTGCCAGCAGTGAAAGGAGTAGCGGGGGTTACGAGCAGTACTTC. Residues: CASSERSSGGYEQYF.

V usage is TRBV2 and J usage is TRBJ2-3, with 13 bases identical to TRBD2. Germline V gene data show CDR1 as SNHLY and CDR2 as FYNNEI. With V trimmed by 4 bases and J by 5 bases, 3 bases remained unmatched. The CDR3 runs 15 residues. CDR3 in amino acids: CASSVGLAGVDTQYF. CDR3 coding DNA: TGTGCCAGCAGTGTAGGACTAGCGGGGGTAGATACGCAGTATTTT.

CDR3 coding DNA: TGTGCCAGCAGCTTACGGGGCGCGGGGGGGCCGATGGGCACAGATACGCAGTATTTT. It is translated as CASSLRGAGGPMGTDTQYF. The chain combines TRBV7-2 with TRBJ2-3; TRBD2 matches at 9 bases. With V trimmed by 2 bases and J by 1 base, 13 bases remained unmatched. CDR3 length: 19 residues. The germline CDR1 and CDR2 sequences are SGHTA and FQGNSA. Complete variable domain (other parts from reference TRBV7-2 and TRBJ2-3): GAGVSQSPSNKVTEKGKDVELRCDPISGHTALYWYRQSLGQGLEFLIYFQGNSAPDKSGLPSDRFSAERTGGSVSTLTIQRTQQEDSAVYLCASSLRGAGGPMGTDTQYFGPGTRLTVL.

The chain employs TRBV27 and TRBJ1-4, with 11 nucleotides matching TRBD1. The trim removed 5 bases at V and 10 bases at J, leaving 6 bases unmatched. This CDR3 has 14 residues. CDR1 is MNHEY, CDR2 SMNVEV, per germline (reference sequence). CDR3 in DNA: TGTGCCAGCAGTCAGGACAGGGGGCGAGGAAAACTGTTTTTT. Residues: CASSQDRGRGKLFF.